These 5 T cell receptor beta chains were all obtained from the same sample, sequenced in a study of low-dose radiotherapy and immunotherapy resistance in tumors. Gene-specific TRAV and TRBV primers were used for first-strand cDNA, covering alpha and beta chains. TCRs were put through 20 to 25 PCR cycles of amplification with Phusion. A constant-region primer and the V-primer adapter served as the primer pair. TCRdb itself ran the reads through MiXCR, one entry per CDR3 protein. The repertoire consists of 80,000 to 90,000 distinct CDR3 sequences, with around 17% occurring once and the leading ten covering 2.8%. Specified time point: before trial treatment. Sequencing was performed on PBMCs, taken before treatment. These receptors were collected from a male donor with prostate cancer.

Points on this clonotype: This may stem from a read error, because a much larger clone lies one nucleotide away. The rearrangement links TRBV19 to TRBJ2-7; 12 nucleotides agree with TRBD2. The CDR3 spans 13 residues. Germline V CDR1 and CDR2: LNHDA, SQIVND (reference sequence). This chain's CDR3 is CASGILAGGEQYF. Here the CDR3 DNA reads TGTGCCAGTGGTATACTAGCGGGGGGCGAGCAGTACTTC. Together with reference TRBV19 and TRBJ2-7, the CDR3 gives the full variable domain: DGGITQSPKYLFRKEGQNVTLSCEQNLNHDAMYWYRQDPGQGLRLIYYSQIVNDFQKGDIAEGYSVSREKKESFPLTVTSAQKNPTAFYLCASGILAGGEQYFGPGTRLTVT.

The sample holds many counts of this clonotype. The CDR3 region is CSARDVAGLGLNSPLHF. In DNA, the CDR3 is TGCAGTGCTAGAGATGTGGCGGGGCTGGGCTTAAATTCACCCCTCCACTTT. The chain recombines TRBV20-1 with TRBJ1-6, with D maybe TRBD1 (5 bases). Trimming left V 0 bases short and J 7 bases short, with 19 bases between. The CDR3 length is 17 residues. Looked up from germline, CDR1 is DFQATT and CDR2 is SNEGSKA (reference sequence).

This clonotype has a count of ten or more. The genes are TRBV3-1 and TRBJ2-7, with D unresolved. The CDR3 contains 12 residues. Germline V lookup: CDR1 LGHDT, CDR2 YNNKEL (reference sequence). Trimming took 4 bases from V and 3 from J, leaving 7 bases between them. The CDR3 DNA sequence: TGTGCCAGCAGCCTGCGATTCTACGAGCAGTACTTC. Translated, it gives CASSLRFYEQYF.

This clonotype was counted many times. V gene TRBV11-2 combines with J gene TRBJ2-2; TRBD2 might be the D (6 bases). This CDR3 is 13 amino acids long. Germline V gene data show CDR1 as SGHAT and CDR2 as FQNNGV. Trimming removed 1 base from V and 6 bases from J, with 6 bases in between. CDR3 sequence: CASSLGGAGELFF. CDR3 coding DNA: TGTGCCAGCAGCTTAGGGGGGGCCGGGGAGCTGTTTTTT.

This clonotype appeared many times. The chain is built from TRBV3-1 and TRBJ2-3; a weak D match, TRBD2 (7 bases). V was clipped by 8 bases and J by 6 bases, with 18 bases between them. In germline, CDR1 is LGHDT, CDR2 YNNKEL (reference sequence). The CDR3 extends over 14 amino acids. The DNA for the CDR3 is TGTGCCAGCCGGGGGGCCTCAGGGGCGGATACGCAGTATTTT. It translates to CASRGASGADTQYF.